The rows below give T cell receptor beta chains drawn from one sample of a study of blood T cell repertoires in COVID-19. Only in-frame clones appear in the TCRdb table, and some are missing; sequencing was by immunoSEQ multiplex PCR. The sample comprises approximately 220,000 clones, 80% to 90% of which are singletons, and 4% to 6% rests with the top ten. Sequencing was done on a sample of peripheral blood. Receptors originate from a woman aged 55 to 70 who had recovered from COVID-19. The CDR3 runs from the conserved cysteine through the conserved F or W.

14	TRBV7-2	CASSLAGLDYEQYF
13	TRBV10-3	CAISEEVRQPQHF
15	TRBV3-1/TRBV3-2	CASSQDRGRNQPQHF
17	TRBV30	CAWSIPGTGTPSYGYTF
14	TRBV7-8	CASSLSAQSYEQYF
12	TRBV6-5	CASRDRVNEQYF
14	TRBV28	CASSLPGTNQPQHF
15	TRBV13	CASSAWVAGLNEQFF
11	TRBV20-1	CSASETGPMHF
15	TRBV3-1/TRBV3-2	CASSQDSGTYNEQFF
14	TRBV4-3	CASSPGQGAYEQYF
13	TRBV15	CATSLENNSPLHF
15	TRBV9	CASSVGGQWNEKLFF
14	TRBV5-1	CASTEGGMDTEAFF
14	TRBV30	CAWSSGQGKTEAFF
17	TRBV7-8	CASTLLAKGFGANVLTF
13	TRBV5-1	CASSLEGGTEAFF
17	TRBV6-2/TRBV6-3	CASSSLKLAPSTDTQYF
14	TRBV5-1	CASSLGTSGGTQYF
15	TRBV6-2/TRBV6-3	CASSSTERGIETQYF
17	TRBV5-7	CASSLGGVAGGRETQYF
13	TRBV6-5	CASSRDRDQPQHF
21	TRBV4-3	CASSLDSSRTSGGLRGDTQYF
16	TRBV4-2	CASSPLAGETYNEQFF
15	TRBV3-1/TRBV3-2	CASSQLGRDTDTQYF
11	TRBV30	CAWNRGEKLFF
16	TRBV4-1	CASSQGVGNRAYEQYF
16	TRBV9	CASSVRIPGQLYGYTF
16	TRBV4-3	CASSQLATGENEKLFF
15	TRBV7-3	CASSPRLAGTDTQYF
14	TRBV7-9	CASSLEMRGPRAFF
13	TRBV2	CASGSNLHQPQHF
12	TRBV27	CASSLGGDIQYF
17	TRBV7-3	CASSSGLAGVSSGELFF
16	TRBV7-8	CASSTGTSGSTDTQYF
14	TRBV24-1	CATSDSTTGGGYTF
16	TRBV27	CASSTLAGGTYNEQFF
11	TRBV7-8	CASGRGRGLFF
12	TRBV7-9	CASSLSPYEQYF
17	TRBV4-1	CASSHSAGQGAGQPQHF
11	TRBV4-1	CASSQGREQYF
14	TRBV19	CASMESDSNQPQHF
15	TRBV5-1	CASSKGTGGSYEQYF
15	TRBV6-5	CASSYRIKQLDTQYF
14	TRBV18	CASSLEAGHYEQYF
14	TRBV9	CASSRGYSNQPQHF
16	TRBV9	CASSFIAETPYNEQFF
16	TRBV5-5	CASSSTDRGSNQPQHF
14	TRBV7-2	CASSPDGIANGYTF
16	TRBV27	CASSRLTSPDYNEQFF
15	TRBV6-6	CASHPGGLNTGELFF
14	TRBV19	CASTVGQGAPGYTF